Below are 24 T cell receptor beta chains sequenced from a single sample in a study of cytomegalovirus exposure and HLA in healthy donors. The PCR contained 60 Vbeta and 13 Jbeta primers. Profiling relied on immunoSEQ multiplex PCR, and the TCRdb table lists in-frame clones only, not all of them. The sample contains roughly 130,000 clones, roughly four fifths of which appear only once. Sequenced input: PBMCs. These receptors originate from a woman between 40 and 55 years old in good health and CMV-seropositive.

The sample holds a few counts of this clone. The CDR3 sequence is CASSPGQESNQPQHF. CDR3 coding DNA: TGTGCCAGCAGTCCCGGACAGGAAAGCAATCAGCCCCAGCATTTT. J is TRBJ1-5 and V is TRBV27; TRBD1 agrees at 7 bases. The CDR3 loop spans 15 amino acids. Trimming cost V 5 bases and J 1 base; bases outside gene matches: 5. Germline CDR1 reads MNHEY; CDR2 reads SMNVEV (reference sequence).

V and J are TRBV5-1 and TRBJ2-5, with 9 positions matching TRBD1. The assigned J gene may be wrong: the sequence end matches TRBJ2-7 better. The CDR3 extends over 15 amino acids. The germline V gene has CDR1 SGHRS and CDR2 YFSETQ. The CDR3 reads CASSLGQGDAYEQYF. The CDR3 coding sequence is TGCGCCAGCAGCTTGGGACAGGGGGATGCCTACGAGCAGTACTTC.

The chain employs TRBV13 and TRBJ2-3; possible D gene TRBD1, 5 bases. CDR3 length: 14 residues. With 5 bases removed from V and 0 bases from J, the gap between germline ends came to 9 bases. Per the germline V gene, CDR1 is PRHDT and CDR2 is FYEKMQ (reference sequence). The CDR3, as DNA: TGTGCCAGCAGCCTACGACAGAGCACAGATACGCAGTATTTT. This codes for CASSLRQSTDTQYF.

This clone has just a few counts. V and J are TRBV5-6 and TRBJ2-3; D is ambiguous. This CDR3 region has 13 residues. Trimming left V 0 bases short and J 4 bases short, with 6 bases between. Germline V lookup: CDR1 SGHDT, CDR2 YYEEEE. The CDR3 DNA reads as TGTGCCAGCAGCTTGGACAGCCCAGATACGCAGTATTTT. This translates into CASSLDSPDTQYF. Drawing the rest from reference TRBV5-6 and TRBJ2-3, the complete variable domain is DAGVTQSPTHLIKTRGQQVTLRCSPKSGHDTVSWYQQALGQGPQFIFQYYEEEERQRGNFPDRFSGHQFPNYSSELNVNALLLGDSALYLCASSLDSPDTQYFGPGTRLTVL.

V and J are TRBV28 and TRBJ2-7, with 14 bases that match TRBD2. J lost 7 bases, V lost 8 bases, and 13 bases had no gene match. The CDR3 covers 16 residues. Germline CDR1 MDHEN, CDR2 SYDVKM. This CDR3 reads CASPPPGLAGALEQYF. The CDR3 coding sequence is TGTGCCAGCCCTCCCCCGGGACTAGCGGGGGCTCTGGAGCAGTACTTC.

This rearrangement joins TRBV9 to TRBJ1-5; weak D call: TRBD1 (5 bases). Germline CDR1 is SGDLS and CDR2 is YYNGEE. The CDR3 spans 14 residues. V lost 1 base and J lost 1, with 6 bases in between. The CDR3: CASSVRQSNQPQHF. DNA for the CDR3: TGTGCCAGCAGCGTAAGACAGAGCAATCAGCCCCAGCATTTT.

The chain's CDR3 is CASNPGGPGETQYF. CDR3 in DNA: TGTGCCAGCAACCCGGGAGGGCCGGGTGAGACCCAGTACTTC. The rearrangement joins TRBV7-3 to TRBJ2-5; 8 positions agree with TRBD2. Losses at the gene ends were 7 bases for V and 5 bases for J; bases not matched to a gene: 9. The germline gives CDR1 SGHTA, CDR2 FQGTGA. The CDR3 sequence is 14 residues long.

CDR3 DNA sequence: TGTGCCAGCAGCGTAGATTGGGGGGGAAGCACAGATACGCAGTATTTT. This translates into CASSVDWGGSTDTQYF. The chain carries TRBV9 and TRBJ2-3; 7 bases line up with TRBD2. This CDR3 has 16 amino acids. CDR1 is SGDLS and CDR2 is YYNGEE in the germline V gene. Unmatched junction bases numbered 4, after V lost 0 bases and J lost 0 bases.

CDR3 DNA: TGTGCCTGGTCCACGCCGAGGGGGGGAAACTATGGCTACACCTTC. Its translation is CAWSTPRGGNYGYTF. This chain connects TRBV30 to TRBJ1-2, with a weak D call TRBD1 (6 bases). With 5 bases removed from V and 2 bases from J, the gap between germline ends came to 18 bases. The V gene's germline CDR1 is GTSNPN and CDR2 SVGIG (reference sequence). This CDR3 is 15 amino acids long.

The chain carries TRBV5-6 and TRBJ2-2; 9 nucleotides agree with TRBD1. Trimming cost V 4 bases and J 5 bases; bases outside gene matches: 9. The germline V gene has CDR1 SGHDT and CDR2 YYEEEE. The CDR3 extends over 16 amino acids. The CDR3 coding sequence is TGTGCCAGCAGCATAACACAGGGGGCTTTAACCGGGGAGCTGTTTTTT. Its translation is CASSITQGALTGELFF.

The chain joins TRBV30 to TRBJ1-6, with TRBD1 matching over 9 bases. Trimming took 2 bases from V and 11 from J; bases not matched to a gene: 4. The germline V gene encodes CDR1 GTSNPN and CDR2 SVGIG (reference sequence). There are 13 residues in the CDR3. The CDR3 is CAWSLTGGTPLHF. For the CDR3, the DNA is TGTGCCTGGAGTTTGACAGGGGGAACACCCCTCCACTTT.

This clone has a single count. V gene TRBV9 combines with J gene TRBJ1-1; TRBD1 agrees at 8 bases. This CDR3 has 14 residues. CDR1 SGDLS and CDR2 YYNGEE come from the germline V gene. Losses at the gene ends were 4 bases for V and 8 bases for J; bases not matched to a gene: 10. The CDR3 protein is CASSSSTGAGEAFF. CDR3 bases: TGTGCCAGCAGCTCGTCGACAGGGGCAGGGGAAGCTTTCTTT. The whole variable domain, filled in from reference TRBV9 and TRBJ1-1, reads DSGVTQTPKHLITATGQRVTLRCSPRSGDLSVYWYQQSLDQGLQFLIQYYNGEERAKGNILERFSAQQFPDLHSELNLSSLELGDSALYFCASSSSTGAGEAFFGQGTRLTVV.

The CDR3 loop reads CASSEGLAAVYEQYF. The DNA for the CDR3 is TGTGCCAGCAGTGAAGGCCTAGCGGCTGTCTACGAGCAGTACTTC. The chain employs TRBV6-1 and TRBJ2-5, with 7 bases that match TRBD2. Near its end, the DNA agrees better with TRBJ2-7, so the J call may be wrong. The CDR3 totals 15 residues. Germline CDR1 MNHNS, CDR2 SASEGT.

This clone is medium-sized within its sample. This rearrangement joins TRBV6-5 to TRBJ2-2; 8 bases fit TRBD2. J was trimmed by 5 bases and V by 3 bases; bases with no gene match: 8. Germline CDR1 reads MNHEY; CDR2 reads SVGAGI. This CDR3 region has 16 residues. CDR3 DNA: TGTGCCAGCAGTTATAGCTATCGACTAGCGACCGGGGAGCTGTTTTTT. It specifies CASSYSYRLATGELFF.

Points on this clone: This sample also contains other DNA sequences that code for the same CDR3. This CDR3 is CASRTVSNQPQHF. CDR3 in DNA: TGTGCCAGCAGGACAGTTAGCAATCAGCCCCAGCATTTT. The gene calls are TRBV28 and TRBJ1-5, with D possibly matching TRBD1 (5 bases). Germline V gene sequence: CDR1 MDHEN, CDR2 SYDVKM. The CDR3 is made up of 13 amino acids. V gave up 6 bases and J gave up 0 bases, with 6 bases separating them.

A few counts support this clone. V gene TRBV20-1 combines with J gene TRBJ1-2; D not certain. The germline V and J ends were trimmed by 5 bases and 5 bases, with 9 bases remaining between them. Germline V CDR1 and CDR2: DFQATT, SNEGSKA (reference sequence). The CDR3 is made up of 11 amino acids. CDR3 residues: CSASFVYGYTF. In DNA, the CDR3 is TGCAGTGCTTCCTTCGTGTATGGCTACACCTTC.

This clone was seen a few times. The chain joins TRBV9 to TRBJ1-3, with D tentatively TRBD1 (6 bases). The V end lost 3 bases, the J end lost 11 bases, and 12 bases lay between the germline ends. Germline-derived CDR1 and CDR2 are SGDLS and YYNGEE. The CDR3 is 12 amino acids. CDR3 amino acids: CASSGTGTSIYF. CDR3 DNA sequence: TGTGCCAGCAGCGGAACCGGGACATCCATATATTTT.

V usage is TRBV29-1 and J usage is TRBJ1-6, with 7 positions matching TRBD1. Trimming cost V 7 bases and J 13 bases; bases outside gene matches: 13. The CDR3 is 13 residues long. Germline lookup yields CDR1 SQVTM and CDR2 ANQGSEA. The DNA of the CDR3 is TGCAGCGCCCGAGAAACAGGGGACGGTCCCCTCCACTTT. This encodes CSARETGDGPLHF.

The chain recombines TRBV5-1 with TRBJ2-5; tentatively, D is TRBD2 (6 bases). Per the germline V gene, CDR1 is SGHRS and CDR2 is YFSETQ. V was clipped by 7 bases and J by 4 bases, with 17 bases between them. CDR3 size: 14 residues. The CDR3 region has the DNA TGCGCCAGCGGCGGGGCAGCTCTCCGAGAGACCCAGTACTTC. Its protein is CASGGAALRETQYF.

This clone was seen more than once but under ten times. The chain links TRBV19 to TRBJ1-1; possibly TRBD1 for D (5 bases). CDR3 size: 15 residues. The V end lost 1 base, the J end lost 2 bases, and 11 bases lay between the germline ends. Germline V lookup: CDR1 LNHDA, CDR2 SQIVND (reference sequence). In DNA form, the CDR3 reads TGTGCCAGTAGTATAGGGGGGGTCCCCAACACTGAAGCTTTCTTT. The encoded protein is CASSIGGVPNTEAFF.

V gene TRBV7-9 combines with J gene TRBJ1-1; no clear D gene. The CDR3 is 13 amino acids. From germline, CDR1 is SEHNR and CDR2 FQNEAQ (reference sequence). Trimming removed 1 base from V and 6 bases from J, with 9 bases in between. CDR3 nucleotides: TGTGCCAGCAGCTTAGTAGGAGACGCTGAAGCTTTCTTT. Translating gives CASSLVGDAEAFF.

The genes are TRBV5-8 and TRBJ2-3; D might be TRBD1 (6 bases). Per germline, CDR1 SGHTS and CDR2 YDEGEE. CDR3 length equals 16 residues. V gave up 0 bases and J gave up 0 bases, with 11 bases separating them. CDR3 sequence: CASSLGTEPSTDTQYF. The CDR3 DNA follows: TGTGCCAGCAGCTTGGGGACAGAGCCTAGCACAGATACGCAGTATTTT.

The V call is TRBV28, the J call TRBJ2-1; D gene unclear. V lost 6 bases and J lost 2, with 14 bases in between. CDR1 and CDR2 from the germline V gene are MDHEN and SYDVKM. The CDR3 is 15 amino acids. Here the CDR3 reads CASSTPSSPYNEQFF. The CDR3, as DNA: TGTGCCAGCAGCACTCCGTCCTCTCCCTACAATGAGCAGTTCTTC.

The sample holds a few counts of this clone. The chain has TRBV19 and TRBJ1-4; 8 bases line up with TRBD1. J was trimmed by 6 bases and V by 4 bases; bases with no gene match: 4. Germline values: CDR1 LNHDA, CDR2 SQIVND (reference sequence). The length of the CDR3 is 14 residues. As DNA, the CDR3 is TGTGCCAGTAGTAGAGGGACAGGCGATGAAAAACTGTTTTTT. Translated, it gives CASSRGTGDEKLFF.